This paragraph reports one T cell receptor (beta chain). Per the study methods: The authors estimated nucleated cell counts from reference gene primer amplification. Repertoires were generated with immunoSEQ multiplex PCR, while TCRdb's copy carries only in-frame clones and drops some. V and J calls and clone size are given by that table; D and trimming were obtained from the DNA. The sample lists 140,000 or so clones, 88% seen once, with about 1.7% in the top ten. Trimming took off 3 bases at V and 3 bases at J, with 11 bases between the two ends. Germline V lookup: CDR1 MNHEY, CDR2 SMNVEV (reference sequence). The CDR3 sequence is 15 residues long. The data were obtained in a study of blood T cell repertoires in COVID-19. Overall study context: Acute and convalescent COVID-19 specimens originated in the United States, Italy and Spain. PBMCs, B-cell-depleted T cells, or T cells provided the cDNA or gDNA that made up the material.

The TCR was taken from a woman between 45 and 60 years old with acute or convalescent COVID-19. The sequencing input was peripheral blood. This rearrangement joins TRBV27 to TRBJ2-2; D is ambiguous. The CDR3 here is CASSFQLPYTGELFF. As DNA, the CDR3 is TGTGCCAGCAGTTTTCAACTACCCTACACCGGGGAGCTGTTTTTT.